This T cell receptor (beta chain) was captured by sequencing in a study of T cell responses to AZD1222 COVID-19 vaccine. This clone was observed once. Antigen unknown. With 6 bases removed from V and 0 bases from J, the gap between germline ends came to 12 bases. Germline lookup yields CDR1 SEHNR and CDR2 FQNEAQ (reference sequence). This CDR3 contains 15 residues. Study-level points and caveats: When two AZD1222 doses had been given, Spike-specific TCR breadth and depth rose. Repertoires were sampled only after the peak T cell response.

Only in-frame clones appear in the TCRdb table, and some are missing; sequencing was by immunoSEQ multiplex PCR. The table lists more than 85,000 clones, over 75% of them singletons, with around 2.3% in the top ten. The receptor's source is an adult in good health. The sequencing used peripheral blood, collected on day 0 of AZD1222 vaccination. The rearrangement uses TRBV7-9 and TRBJ2-1; D is perhaps TRBD1 (6 bases). The CDR3 region is CASSGGVSSYNEQFF. The CDR3 region has the DNA TGTGCCAGCAGTGGGGGCGTTAGCTCCTACAATGAGCAGTTCTTC.